This T cell receptor beta chain was sequenced in a study of T cell repertoires in cytomegalovirus infection. On the study more broadly: Based on public TCR beta signatures, there were indications of CMV infection and of a matching HLA type.

In TCRdb, the reads were re-called with MiXCR into one record per CDR3 protein. The sample yields some 300,000 distinct CDR3 sequences, about a sixth seen once. This clonotype was seen ten or more times. Its antigen is unidentified. Findings and limits, study-wide: Predominance within the ex vivo response was attributable to HLA-C-restricted CMV-specific TCR beta clonotypes. Cumulative frequency of public TCR beta families picked out carriers of CMV plus the relevant HLA.

Per germline, CDR1 SGHTA and CDR2 FQGNSA. CDR3 length: 16 residues. V lost 1 base and J lost 6, with 18 bases in between. The TCR originated in a human donor in good health (CMV status not recorded). Some clones in this sample may be carry-over from other donors' samples. Sequenced input: PBMCs. This rearrangement joins TRBV7-2 to TRBJ1-1; D gene ambiguous. The CDR3 loop reads CASSLDIGRRVAEAFF. In DNA form, the CDR3 reads TGTGCCAGCAGCTTAGACATCGGGCGTCGGGTTGCTGAAGCTTTCTTT.